The 32 T cell receptor beta chains in this list originate from one sample, sequenced in a study of T-cell memory formation after mild COVID-19. Each CDR3 protein is one row after TCRdb ran MiXCR on the 5' RACE reads. The sample lists some 100,000 distinct CDR3 sequences; around 10% were seen once. The sample taken for sequencing was PBMCs or a T cell subset sorted from them (not recorded which). These receptors came from a man younger than 30 who had mild COVID-19 (a few samples of this study predate the infection). Cell type and time point are not known.

The sample holds a few counts of this clonotype. The V call is TRBV6-2 or TRBV6-3, the J call TRBJ2-7, with D tentatively TRBD1 (5 bases). The ends were cut back, 6 bases at V and 2 bases at J, with 20 bases in the middle. The CDR3 runs to 16 residues. Germline V gene lookup returns CDR1 MNHEY and CDR2 SVGEGT. This CDR3 reads CASSLLTGTNAYEQYF. CDR3 in DNA: TGTGCCAGCAGCCTCCTCACAGGAACCAACGCCTACGAGCAGTACTTC.

This clonotype turned up a few times. The J gene is TRBJ1-1, the V gene TRBV6-2 or TRBV6-3; D unclear. The CDR3 totals 15 residues. Per germline, CDR1 MNHEY and CDR2 SVGEGT. The V gene lost 2 bases and the J gene lost 5 bases, with 15 bases spanning the gap. The CDR3 protein is CASSYGPRGRTEAFF. CDR3 nucleotides: TGTGCCAGCAGTTACGGCCCCCGAGGGCGGACTGAAGCTTTCTTT.

This clonotype was recorded a few times. CDR3 protein: CASSQEAWNEQYF. The DNA of the CDR3 is TGCGCCAGCAGCCAAGAGGCCTGGAACGAGCAGTACTTC. This sequence joins TRBV4-1 and TRBJ2-7; D call uncertain. Germline loops: CDR1 MGHRA, CDR2 YSYEKL. CDR3 length: 13 residues. V lost 0 bases and J lost 5, with 8 bases in between.

There are many counts of this clonotype. The chain carries TRBV6-2 or TRBV6-3 and TRBJ2-1; either TRBD1 or TRBD2 may fit D (5 bases each). V lost 6 bases to trimming and J lost 8 bases, with 20 bases between them. The germline gives CDR1 MNHEY, CDR2 SVGEGT. The CDR3 sequence is 15 residues long. In nucleotides, the CDR3 is TGTGCCAGCAGCTTACCTCGGGGTCTCAGGGATGAGCAGTTCTTC. Residues: CASSLPRGLRDEQFF.

The V gene is TRBV2, the J gene TRBJ2-7; D could derive from TRBD1 or TRBD2 (5 bases each). The CDR3 consists of 15 residues. Germline lookup yields CDR1 SNHLY and CDR2 FYNNEI. Trimming removed 6 bases from V and 0 bases from J, with 15 bases in between. The CDR3, as DNA: TGTGCCAGCAGGGGCCTGGGACCTCTCTCCTACGAGCAGTACGTC. This translates into CASRGLGPLSYEQYV.

This clonotype came up a few times. This chain connects TRBV7-8 to TRBJ2-1, with D unclear. Germline CDR1 SGHVS, CDR2 FQNEAQ. The V gene lost 5 bases and the J gene lost 6 bases, with 8 bases spanning the gap. This CDR3 is built from 12 residues. The CDR3 loop is CASSPFGNEQFF. CDR3 nucleotide sequence: TGTGCCAGCAGCCCCTTTGGCAATGAGCAGTTCTTC. The whole variable domain, filled in from reference TRBV7-8 and TRBJ2-1, reads GAGVSQSPRYKVAKRGQDVALRCDPISGHVSLFWYQQALGQGPEFLTYFQNEAQLDKSGLPSDRFFAERPEGSVSTLKIQRTQQEDSAVYLCASSPFGNEQFFGPGTRLTVL.

At least ten counts were recorded for this clonotype. The CDR3 bases are TGTGCCAGCAGCTTAACAGCCGGGACACATCTCAATGAGCAGTTCTTC. It is translated as CASSLTAGTHLNEQFF. This chain joins TRBV11-2 and TRBJ2-1, with a possible D match to TRBD1 (6 bases). Germline V lookup: CDR1 SGHAT, CDR2 FQNNGV. V dropped 2 bases and J dropped 6 bases, with 17 bases sitting between them. CDR3 length: 16 amino acids.

The chain uses TRBV5-1 and TRBJ2-7, with D perhaps matching TRBD1 or TRBD2 (5 bases each). The CDR3 has 14 amino acids. Germline V gene data show CDR1 as SGHRS and CDR2 as YFSETQ. V shed 3 bases and J shed 2 bases, with 12 bases lying between them. The CDR3: CASSSGEGPYEQYF. CDR3 DNA: TGCGCCAGCAGCTCTGGTGAGGGGCCCTACGAGCAGTACTTC.

The table lists this clonotype with many counts. The chain carries TRBV5-1 and TRBJ2-3; 7 bases line up with TRBD1. Germline trimming cut 4 bases from V and 0 bases from J; bases unmatched to any gene: 2. Germline assignment: CDR1 SGHRS and CDR2 YFSETQ. The CDR3 is 14 amino acids. CDR3 DNA sequence: TGCGCCAGCAGCCCCAGGGGGAGCACAGATACGCAGTATTTT. Its protein product is CASSPRGSTDTQYF.

This clonotype was observed a handful of times. This rearrangement joins TRBV12-3 or TRBV12-4 to TRBJ1-1; a possible D gene is TRBD1 (6 bases). V lost 2 bases to trimming and J lost 5 bases, with 12 bases between them. The CDR3 sequence is 14 residues long. CDR3 sequence reads: CASSLLQGYTEAFF. The CDR3 DNA sequence: TGTGCCAGCAGTTTATTACAGGGCTATACTGAAGCTTTCTTT.

The genes are TRBV9 and TRBJ2-2; D may be TRBD1 (6 bases). V was cut by 3 bases and J by 6 bases, with 9 bases left in between. The CDR3 spans 13 residues. From germline, CDR1 is SGDLS and CDR2 YYNGEE. The CDR3 reads CASSEQGAGELFF. For the CDR3, the DNA is TGTGCCAGCAGCGAACAGGGAGCCGGGGAGCTGTTTTTT.

The chain is built from TRBV4-1 and TRBJ2-7, with D hard to call. V gave up 0 bases and J gave up 3 bases, with 18 bases separating them. The germline V gene has CDR1 MGHRA and CDR2 YSYEKL. This CDR3 is 17 amino acids long. CDR3 sequence (DNA): TGCGCCAGCAGCCAAGAGAGTCCGGTAGGCGGAATCTACGAGCAGTACTTC. It is translated as CASSQESPVGGIYEQYF.

The V and J genes are TRBV5-1 and TRBJ2-7, with 11 bases that match TRBD2. The trim removed 2 bases at V and 1 base at J, leaving 2 bases unmatched. Germline CDR1 SGHRS, CDR2 YFSETQ. CDR3 length equals 15 residues. CDR3 region: CASSFLAGGSYEQYV. In DNA, the CDR3 is TGCGCCAGCAGCTTTCTAGCGGGGGGTTCCTACGAGCAGTACGTC.

This clonotype showed up just a few times. The chain recombines TRBV19 with TRBJ1-5; D perhaps matches TRBD1 (5 bases). This CDR3 has 16 amino acids. Trimming pared 2 bases from V and 3 bases from J, leaving 14 bases between. CDR1 LNHDA and CDR2 SQIVND come from the germline V gene (reference sequence). As DNA, the CDR3 is TGTGCCAGTAGTATACCCCGTGACAGCCTCAATCAGCCCCAGCATTTT. As protein: CASSIPRDSLNQPQHF.

In this sample, this clonotype turned up once. The chain uses TRBV20-1 and TRBJ2-3, with a possible D match to TRBD2 (6 bases). The CDR3 is 17 residues long. V was pared by 3 bases and J by 2 bases, with 21 bases between. Germline CDR1 DFQATT, CDR2 SNEGSKA (reference sequence). The CDR3 coding sequence is TGCAGTGCTAGGACGGGGAGGACCGACTTTTTCACAGATACGCAGTATTTT. Protein product: CSARTGRTDFFTDTQYF.

The chain employs TRBV7-2 and TRBJ2-1; no definite D call. The germline V gene has CDR1 SGHTA and CDR2 FQGNSA. This CDR3 comprises 14 residues. V gave up 3 bases and J gave up 1 base, with 7 bases separating them. The CDR3 DNA follows: TGTGCCAGCAGCTTGATGGGGTCCTACAATGAGCAGTTCTTC. It translates to CASSLMGSYNEQFF.

The chain carries TRBV7-3 and TRBJ2-2; D call uncertain. The CDR3 length is 16 residues. The germline V and J ends were trimmed by 2 bases and 2 bases, with 12 bases remaining between them. The germline V gene has CDR1 SGHTA and CDR2 FQGTGA. CDR3 residues: CASSLGRRLNTGELFF. The CDR3 region has the DNA TGTGCCAGCAGCTTAGGACGCCGACTCAACACCGGGGAGCTGTTTTTT. Supplemented by reference TRBV7-3 and TRBJ2-2, the full variable domain reads GAGVSQTPSNKVTEKGKYVELRCDPISGHTALYWYRQSLGQGPEFLIYFQGTGAADDSGLPNDRFFAVRPEGSVSTLKIQRTERGDSAVYLCASSLGRRLNTGELFFGEGSRLTVL.

The gene calls are TRBV4-3 and TRBJ2-4; TRBD2 matches at 10 bases. The CDR3 covers 19 residues. Germline V gene lookup returns CDR1 LGHNA and CDR2 YSLEER. With V trimmed by 0 bases and J by 0 bases, 8 bases remained unmatched. The CDR3 sequence: CASSQDPAGGYLAKNIQYF. As DNA, the CDR3 is TGCGCCAGCAGCCAAGATCCAGCGGGGGGGTATCTAGCCAAAAACATTCAGTACTTC.

In its sample, this clonotype was seen many times. This chain uses TRBV7-6 with TRBJ2-3, with D perhaps TRBD1 (5 bases). This CDR3 is built from 15 residues. Germline V gene sequence: CDR1 SGHVS, CDR2 FNYEAQ. V lost 3 bases and J lost 4, with 14 bases in between. CDR3 sequence: CASSFGWGVPDTQYF. In nucleotides, the CDR3 is TGTGCCAGCAGCTTTGGGTGGGGCGTCCCAGATACGCAGTATTTT.

This clonotype was detected a few times. The chain is built from TRBV4-3 and TRBJ2-5, with D unclear. Germline-derived CDR1 and CDR2 are LGHNA and YSLEER. Deletions cut 0 bases from V and 5 bases from J, with 7 bases between. The CDR3 is made up of 13 amino acids. CDR3: CASSQDIGETQYF. The CDR3 DNA sequence: TGCGCCAGCAGCCAAGACATTGGGGAGACCCAGTACTTC.

The V gene is TRBV5-1, the J gene TRBJ2-1; 10 bases are shared with TRBD2. V gave up 5 bases and J gave up 0 bases; unmatched junction bases: 11. The CDR3 consists of 18 residues. Germline assignment: CDR1 SGHRS and CDR2 YFSETQ. CDR3 in amino acids: CASREGSGGTSSYNEQFF. DNA of the CDR3: TGCGCCAGCAGAGAGGGTAGCGGGGGGACAAGCTCCTACAATGAGCAGTTCTTC.

This clonotype was counted a few times. V and J are TRBV15 and TRBJ2-2, with D possibly TRBD2 on 7 matching bases. Per germline, CDR1 LNHNV and CDR2 YYDKDF (reference sequence). V shed 3 bases and J shed 7 bases, with 12 bases lying between them. The CDR3 spans 14 residues. CDR3 residues: CATSSSGGFGELFF. For the CDR3, the DNA is TGTGCCACCAGCAGCTCGGGGGGCTTCGGGGAGCTGTTTTTT.

This rearrangement joins TRBV5-1 to TRBJ1-1; 8 nucleotides match TRBD1. This CDR3 has 15 amino acids. V lost 2 bases to trimming and J lost 7 bases; unmatched junction nucleotides: 10. Germline loops: CDR1 SGHRS, CDR2 YFSETQ. The CDR3 region has the DNA TGCGCCAGCAGCTTCGAAACAGGGGGACCGTATGAAGCTTTCTTT. It codes for CASSFETGGPYEAFF.

The chain is built from TRBV7-2 and TRBJ2-3, with a tentative D call TRBD2 (5 bases). Per the germline V gene, CDR1 is SGHTA and CDR2 is FQGNSA. The CDR3 consists of 15 residues. V was cut by 3 bases and J by 6 bases, with 16 bases left in between. CDR3 nucleotide sequence: TGTGCCAGCAGCTTCACTAGTCTCGCGGGTGATACGCAGTATTTT. Protein product: CASSFTSLAGDTQYF.

V and J are TRBV12-3 or TRBV12-4 and TRBJ2-3; D may be TRBD2 (5 bases). The V gene lost 8 bases and the J gene lost 0 bases, with 9 bases spanning the gap. There are 13 residues in the CDR3. CDR3 in DNA: TGTGCCAGCTCCCGGGATAGCACAGATACGCAGTATTTT. The encoded protein is CASSRDSTDTQYF.

The CDR3 DNA reads TGTGCCAGCAGTTTATCTAGCAGCGGGGGTTGGGAGACCCAGTACTTC. It yields the protein CASSLSSSGGWETQYF. This chain uses TRBV27 with TRBJ2-5; 8 positions agree with TRBD2. Trimming cost V 0 bases and J 5 bases; bases outside gene matches: 8. The CDR3 has 16 amino acids. The germline V gene encodes CDR1 MNHEY and CDR2 SMNVEV (reference sequence).

The chain couples TRBV12-5 to TRBJ1-5; 8 bases align to TRBD1. The germline V gene has CDR1 LGHNT and CDR2 FRNRAP. The CDR3 consists of 16 residues. Losses at the gene ends were 5 bases for V and 3 bases for J; bases not matched to a gene: 9. The CDR3 loop is CASGQGRTGHNQPQHF. The DNA for the CDR3 is TGTGCTAGTGGTCAGGGAAGGACAGGGCACAATCAGCCCCAGCATTTT. The whole variable domain, remainder taken from reference TRBV12-5 and TRBJ1-5, is DARVTQTPRHKVTEMGQEVTMRCQPILGHNTVFWYRQTMMQGLELLAYFRNRAPLDDSGMPKDRFSAEMPDATLATLKIQPSEPRDSAVYFCASGQGRTGHNQPQHFGDGTRLSIL.

The chain carries TRBV12-3 or TRBV12-4 and TRBJ2-5; D gene ambiguous. V lost 3 bases and J lost 9, with 20 bases in between. The CDR3 length is 15 residues. The CDR3 nucleotides read TGTGCCAGCAGTTTGGATCTGCTCGGCCCGGGTGCCCAGTACTTC. It encodes CASSLDLLGPGAQYF.

A few counts support this clonotype. The chain has TRBV7-9 and TRBJ1-1, with TRBD1 matching 9 bases. The CDR3 is 15 amino acids. Trimming at V came to 5 bases and at J to 0 bases, leaving 4 bases not matched to a gene. Germline V CDR1 and CDR2: SEHNR, FQNEAQ (reference sequence). Written as DNA, the CDR3 is TGTGCCAGCAGCCGGGGACAGGGAATGAACACTGAAGCTTTCTTT. As protein: CASSRGQGMNTEAFF.

This clonotype showed up many times. CDR3: CASSLVPSPDTGELFF. DNA for the CDR3: TGTGCCAGCAGCTTAGTCCCTTCCCCGGACACCGGGGAGCTGTTTTTT. This chain links TRBV7-9 with TRBJ2-2; D is unresolved. The CDR3 has 16 residues. Trimming shortened V by 1 base and J by 3 bases, and 12 bases separated the two germline ends. CDR1 is SEHNR, CDR2 FQNEAQ, per germline (reference sequence).

This chain links TRBV7-9 with TRBJ1-2, with D perhaps TRBD1 (5 bases). Trimming stripped 2 bases from V and 7 bases from J, with 11 bases between. Germline CDR1 is SEHNR and CDR2 is FQNEAQ (reference sequence). The length of the CDR3 is 13 residues. The chain's CDR3 is CASSLQQGFGYTF. DNA for the CDR3: TGTGCCAGCAGCTTACAGCAGGGCTTTGGCTACACCTTC.

V is TRBV4-1 and J is TRBJ1-5; D is ambiguous. The germline V gene has CDR1 MGHRA and CDR2 YSYEKL. The CDR3 is 14 residues long. V lost 3 bases, J lost 7 bases, and 13 bases lay in between. CDR3 coding DNA: TGCGCCAGCAGCCAGAAGGCAGTCCAACAGCCCCAGCATTTT. It encodes CASSQKAVQQPQHF.